Below are 29 T cell receptor beta chains sequenced from a single sample in a study of T cell clonotyping in hematopoietic cell transplantation. The table came from immunoSEQ multiplex PCR; TCRdb's copy has only in-frame clones and leaves some out. The repertoire consists of approximately 9,100 clones, with 70% to 85% occurring once and the leading ten covering around 33%. Time point denoted: recipient sample about 28 days before transplant, after cytoreduction. The starting material was peripheral blood mononuclear cells, obtained before stem cell transplant. The receptors originated from a man in his sixties with acute myeloid leukemia. Some clones in this sample may be carry-over from other donors' samples.

This rearrangement joins TRBV5-5 to TRBJ2-4, with TRBD1 matching 12 bases. The CDR3 runs to 15 residues. V lost 4 bases, J lost 6 bases, and 5 bases stayed unmatched. Germline V gene lookup returns CDR1 SGHKS and CDR2 YYEKEE (reference sequence). This CDR3 is CASSPGQGALNIQYF. CDR3 nucleotides: TGTGCCAGCAGCCCGGGACAGGGGGCCTTAAACATTCAGTACTTC.

The chain recombines TRBV6-1 with TRBJ2-5; 12 bases line up with TRBD2. This CDR3 has 17 residues. Unmatched junction bases numbered 9, after V lost 2 bases and J lost 5 bases. From germline, CDR1 is MNHNS and CDR2 SASEGT. In nucleotides, the CDR3 is TGTGCCAGCAGTGAAATTTTTCTAGCGGGAGGGCCTGAGACCCAGTACTTC. Translated: CASSEIFLAGGPETQYF.

V is TRBV7-2 and J is TRBJ2-5; 8 bases agree with TRBD1. The junction had 3 bases not matched to a gene; V was cut back by 5 bases and J by 4 bases. This CDR3 contains 13 residues. Germline-derived CDR1 and CDR2 are SGHTA and FQGNSA. CDR3 DNA sequence: TGTGCCAGCAGCCTTACAGGGGGAGAGACCCAGTACTTC. As protein: CASSLTGGETQYF.

This chain joins TRBV2 and TRBJ2-1; the match to TRBD2 covers 11 bases. The CDR3 is made up of 16 amino acids. V was pared by 0 bases and J by 2 bases, with 0 bases of the junction left unmatched. Germline V gene data show CDR1 as SNHLY and CDR2 as FYNNEI. Here the CDR3 DNA reads TGTGCCAGCAGTGAAGCGACTAGCGGGGCCTACAATGAGCAGTTCTTC. Amino acids: CASSEATSGAYNEQFF.

The chain uses TRBV19 and TRBJ2-7; 11 positions agree with TRBD2. V lost 4 bases to trimming and J lost 2 bases; unmatched junction nucleotides: 4. The CDR3 contains 15 residues. Germline V gene sequence: CDR1 LNHDA, CDR2 SQIVND (reference sequence). In DNA, the CDR3 is TGTGCCAGTAGTAGGGGACTAGCGGCTACCTACGAGCAGTACTTC. This gives the protein CASSRGLAATYEQYF.

CDR3 DNA: TGTGCCAGCAGCCGGGGGACAGCCTTCTCTGGAAACACCATATATTTT. Translating gives CASSRGTAFSGNTIYF. This chain uses TRBV11-2 with TRBJ1-3; 7 positions match TRBD1. This CDR3 has 16 amino acids. CDR1 and CDR2 from the germline V gene are SGHAT and FQNNGV. The V gene end was trimmed by 5 bases and the J gene end by 0 bases; junction bases not matched to a gene: 7.

The CDR3 region has the DNA TGTGCCTGGAGTCGAGGACTAGCGGGCCCTAGCACAGATACGCAGTATTTT. Translated, it gives CAWSRGLAGPSTDTQYF. The chain couples TRBV30 to TRBJ2-3, with TRBD2 identical over 11 bases. The J segment lost 0 bases and the V segment lost 2 bases, leaving 7 bases of the junction unmatched. CDR1 and CDR2 from the germline V gene are GTSNPN and SVGIG (reference sequence). The CDR3 runs to 17 residues.

The chain combines TRBV5-6 with TRBJ2-2; no reliable D call. The CDR3 is made up of 12 amino acids. Germline V gives CDR1 SGHDT, CDR2 YYEEEE. V lost 7 bases to trimming and J lost 5 bases, with 9 bases between them. The CDR3 region is CASRRDTGELFF. The CDR3 region has the DNA TGTGCCAGCCGTAGGGATACCGGGGAGCTGTTTTTT.

The rearrangement links TRBV7-2 to TRBJ1-5; D call uncertain. Germline V CDR1 and CDR2: SGHTA, FQGNSA. The V and J ends lost 1 base and 4 bases respectively, with 2 bases between them. The CDR3 has 12 amino acids. DNA for the CDR3: TGTGCCAGCAGCTTAGTAAATCAGCCCCAGCATTTT. Protein: CASSLVNQPQHF. Supplemented by reference TRBV7-2 and TRBJ1-5, the full variable domain reads GAGVSQSPSNKVTEKGKDVELRCDPISGHTALYWYRQSLGQGLEFLIYFQGNSAPDKSGLPSDRFSAERTGGSVSTLTIQRTQQEDSAVYLCASSLVNQPQHFGDGTRLSIL.

This chain connects TRBV19 to TRBJ2-7, with D possibly being TRBD2 (5 bases). With 8 bases removed from V and 2 bases from J, the gap between germline ends came to 10 bases. Germline V gene data show CDR1 as LNHDA and CDR2 as SQIVND (reference sequence). This CDR3 comprises 12 residues. CDR3 DNA sequence: TGTGCCAGTTCTGGAGGCGCCTACGAGCAGTACTTC. Translation: CASSGGAYEQYF.

V gene TRBV5-6 combines with J gene TRBJ2-1; 9 nucleotides line up with TRBD2. Germline assignment: CDR1 SGHDT and CDR2 YYEEEE. Unmatched junction bases numbered 17, after V lost 4 bases and J lost 6 bases. The CDR3 is made up of 18 amino acids. The CDR3 DNA follows: TGTGCCAGCAGCGTGGGGGTTCCGACTAGCGGCCTCGTCAATGAGCAGTTCTTC. It is translated as CASSVGVPTSGLVNEQFF.

The chain uses TRBV19 and TRBJ2-1; 9 nucleotides match TRBD1. The length of the CDR3 is 18 residues. V lost 5 bases and J lost 2; bases outside the gene matches: 13. Germline CDR1 and CDR2: LNHDA and SQIVND (reference sequence). This chain's CDR3 is CASSPTKGQGFTYNEQFF. CDR3 nucleotide sequence: TGTGCCAGTAGTCCGACAAAGGGACAGGGCTTCACCTACAATGAGCAGTTCTTC.

In DNA, the CDR3 is TGTGCCAGCAGTTTCGGATTCGGTACGTCCGGGGAGCTGTTTTTT. Protein product: CASSFGFGTSGELFF. This sequence joins TRBV28 and TRBJ2-2; D is unclear. The CDR3 runs to 15 residues. V was trimmed by 3 bases and J by 6 bases, leaving 14 bases between them. Germline V gene lookup returns CDR1 MDHEN and CDR2 SYDVKM.

The chain has TRBV5-4 and TRBJ2-7; 7 nucleotides align to TRBD1. V gave up 3 bases and J gave up 2 bases; unmatched junction bases: 2. CDR1 and CDR2 from the germline V gene are SGHNT and YYREEE (reference sequence). The CDR3 is 13 amino acids. CDR3 DNA sequence: TGTGCCAGCAGCTGGGACAGAGCCTACGAGCAGTACTTC. Its translation is CASSWDRAYEQYF.

The table lists this clone with a count of one. V gene TRBV30 combines with J gene TRBJ2-3; tentative D call: TRBD1 (6 bases). Per germline, CDR1 GTSNPN and CDR2 SVGIG (reference sequence). V lost 4 bases and J 2 bases, leaving 13 bases between the germline ends. This CDR3 is 14 amino acids long. CDR3 nucleotide sequence: TGTGCCTGGATGCTAGGACAGTACACAGATACGCAGTATTTT. The encoded protein is CAWMLGQYTDTQYF.

The V gene is TRBV30, the J gene TRBJ2-3; TRBD2 matches at 14 bases. J gave up 4 bases and V 5 bases, and 11 bases lay outside the gene matches. The CDR3 has 17 amino acids. Germline V gives CDR1 GTSNPN, CDR2 SVGIG (reference sequence). The CDR3 loop reads CAWWTSGGPRDSDTQYF. The CDR3 bases are TGTGCCTGGTGGACTAGCGGGGGGCCACGGGATTCAGATACGCAGTATTTT.

V gene TRBV6-5 combines with J gene TRBJ2-1; D might be TRBD2 (6 bases). The CDR3 is made up of 14 amino acids. V dropped 0 bases and J dropped 10 bases, with 13 bases sitting between them. The germline CDR1 and CDR2 sequences are MNHEY and SVGAGI. The CDR3 DNA sequence: TGTGCCAGCAGTTACTCAGGCGGGGCTGGGGAGCAGTTCTTC. Its translation is CASSYSGGAGEQFF.

CDR3 loop: CASNNGTGDQDTQYF. For the CDR3, the DNA is TGTGCCAGCAACAACGGGACAGGGGATCAAGATACGCAGTATTTT. The chain is built from TRBV28 and TRBJ2-3; 10 bases are shared with TRBD1. Germline CDR1 MDHEN, CDR2 SYDVKM. This CDR3 has 15 amino acids. V shed 7 bases and J 5 bases; nucleotides not matched to a gene: 9.

The rearrangement joins TRBV7-3 to TRBJ2-5, with a possible D match to TRBD2 (7 bases). The CDR3 is 15 amino acids. The V end was cut by 5 bases, the J end by 5 bases, with 18 bases between. Germline V gene data show CDR1 as SGHTA and CDR2 as FQGTGA. CDR3 sequence: CASSRARGARETQYF. The CDR3 nucleotides read TGTGCCAGCAGCCGCGCCCGGGGGGCGCGGGAGACCCAGTACTTC. Variable domain in full (rest from reference TRBV7-3 and TRBJ2-5): GAGVSQTPSNKVTEKGKYVELRCDPISGHTALYWYRQSLGQGPEFLIYFQGTGAADDSGLPNDRFFAVRPEGSVSTLKIQRTERGDSAVYLCASSRARGARETQYFGPGTRLLVL.

V usage is TRBV11-2 and J usage is TRBJ1-1, with TRBD1 matching 7 bases. Germline V CDR1 and CDR2: SGHAT, FQNNGV. Trimming took 2 bases from V and 4 from J; bases not matched to a gene: 1. CDR3 size: 13 residues. For the CDR3, the DNA is TGTGCCAGCAGCTTATCAGGGGGCACTGAAGCTTTCTTT. Protein sequence: CASSLSGGTEAFF. The full variable domain, in which reference TRBV11-2 and TRBJ1-1 provide the parts outside the CDR3, is EAGVAQSPRYKIIEKRQSVAFWCNPISGHATLYWYQQILGQGPKLLIQFQNNGVVDDSQLPKDRFSAERLKGVDSTLKIQPAKLEDSAVYLCASSLSGGTEAFFGQGTRLTVV.

This CDR3 is CASSLGRASGNTIYF. The CDR3, as DNA: TGTGCCAGCAGCTTAGGGAGAGCCTCTGGAAACACCATATATTTT. This chain links TRBV7-8 with TRBJ1-3, with D hard to call. The germline CDR1 and CDR2 sequences are SGHVS and FQNEAQ. The CDR3 contains 15 residues. The V gene lost 1 base and the J gene lost 0 bases, with 7 bases spanning the gap.

The J gene is TRBJ2-5, the V gene TRBV28; perhaps D is TRBD1 or TRBD2 (6 bases each). The CDR3 totals 16 residues. Germline CDR1 is MDHEN and CDR2 is SYDVKM. V was clipped by 2 bases and J by 5 bases, with 18 bases between them. CDR3 nucleotide sequence: TGTGCCAGCAGTTTAAATTTCGGGGGCGGGGAGGAGACCCAGTACTTC. Residues: CASSLNFGGGEETQYF.

This clone was recorded once. The chain carries TRBV25-1 and TRBJ1-4; D perhaps matches TRBD1 (5 bases). Trimming stripped 1 base from V and 5 bases from J, with 8 bases between. Per germline, CDR1 MGHDK and CDR2 SYGVNS. The CDR3 has 14 amino acids. The CDR3 region is CASSESQGNEKLFF. The CDR3 nucleotides are TGTGCCAGCAGTGAATCCCAGGGAAATGAAAAACTGTTTTTT. The full variable domain, its missing parts supplied by reference TRBV25-1 and TRBJ1-4, is EADIYQTPRYLVIGTGKKITLECSQTMGHDKMYWYQQDPGMELHLIHYSYGVNSTEKGDLSSESTVSRIRTEHFPLTLESARPSHTSQYLCASSESQGNEKLFFGSGTQLSVL.

The chain has TRBV10-3 and TRBJ2-3; 12 nucleotides align to TRBD2. The V gene's germline CDR1 is ENHRY and CDR2 SYGVKD. This CDR3 spans 17 amino acids. The V and J ends lost 0 bases and 4 bases, in that order; junction bases with no gene match: 5. This CDR3 reads CAISESKTSGSADTQYF. CDR3 sequence (DNA): TGTGCCATCAGTGAGTCCAAGACTAGCGGGAGTGCAGATACGCAGTATTTT.

The chain uses TRBV10-1 and TRBJ2-3; D gene unclear. Germline V gene sequence: CDR1 WNHNN, CDR2 SYGVQD (reference sequence). The CDR3 consists of 15 residues. V was pared by 2 bases and J by 0 bases, with 9 bases between. The CDR3 DNA follows: TGCGCCAGCAGTGAGGGACCAGCTAGCACAGATACGCAGTATTTT. This codes for CASSEGPASTDTQYF.

The genes are TRBV11-3 and TRBJ2-3; tentatively, D is TRBD1 (6 bases). V lost 1 base to trimming and J lost 4 bases, with 15 bases between them. Germline V CDR1 and CDR2: SGHNT, YENEEA. This CDR3 has 16 residues. CDR3 sequence reads: CASSLGLDTGSDTQYF. CDR3 bases: TGTGCCAGCAGCTTAGGGTTAGATACAGGGTCAGATACGCAGTATTTT.

The chain recombines TRBV27 with TRBJ2-2; D ambiguous. The CDR3 has 15 amino acids. CDR1 is MNHEY, CDR2 SMNVEV, per germline (reference sequence). V lost 1 base, J lost 6 bases, and 12 bases lay in between. In DNA form, the CDR3 reads TGTGCCAGCAGTTTATTCGCCTCACCCCCCGGGGAGCTGTTTTTT. Amino acid sequence: CASSLFASPPGELFF.

The V and J genes are TRBV2 and TRBJ1-1; D remains ambiguous. Trimming removed 5 bases from V and 1 base from J, with 11 bases in between. Germline CDR1 SNHLY, CDR2 FYNNEI. CDR3 length: 14 amino acids. This CDR3 is CASSLHGKNTEAFF. DNA for the CDR3: TGTGCCAGCAGTCTTCATGGGAAGAACACTGAAGCTTTCTTT.

The chain carries TRBV5-4 and TRBJ2-5; D gene uncertain. Trimming removed 0 bases from V and 2 bases from J, with 8 bases in between. Germline V gene sequence: CDR1 SGHNT, CDR2 YYREEE (reference sequence). There are 14 residues in the CDR3. CDR3 coding DNA: TGTGCCAGCAGCTTGGCGGGTTTTCAAGAGACCCAGTACTTC. As protein: CASSLAGFQETQYF.